This T cell receptor beta chain originates from a study of beta chain features in type 1 diabetes. In regard to this clone: Its antigen is unknown.

V lost 2 bases, J lost 5 bases, and 4 bases stayed unmatched. Germline V gene sequence: CDR1 SGHTA, CDR2 FQGTGA. This CDR3 has 15 residues. Whole-study results and caveats: For Type 1 diabetes patients, all four CD4+ subsets carried TCRB CDR3s that were moderately but significantly shorter.

Reverse transcription of all isolated RNA meant that expressed TCRB transcripts were sequenced. Deep immunoSEQ sequencing covered naive, central memory and regulatory T cell samples. TCRdb's copy holds only in-frame clones and misses some; the assay was immunoSEQ multiplex PCR. The sample yields about 270,000 clones, 14% seen once. The receptor was isolated from a young man with type 1 diabetes. Sequences were obtained from naive CD4+ T cells from blood. This rearrangement joins TRBV7-3 to TRBJ2-1; 9 nucleotides match TRBD2. The CDR3 protein is CASSLQLAGHNEQFF. The CDR3 DNA reads TGTGCCAGCAGCTTACAACTAGCGGGCCACAATGAGCAGTTCTTC. The whole variable domain, filled in from reference TRBV7-3 and TRBJ2-1, reads GAGVSQTPSNKVTEKGKYVELRCDPISGHTALYWYRQSLGQGPEFLIYFQGTGAADDSGLPNDRFFAVRPEGSVSTLKIQRTERGDSAVYLCASSLQLAGHNEQFFGPGTRLTVL.